This record covers a single T cell receptor (beta chain). This sample was included in a study of OX40 agonist ivuxolimab in advanced cancers. The ends were cut back, 0 bases at V and 11 bases at J, with 14 bases in the middle. Germline V gene data show CDR1 as SGHRS and CDR2 as YFSETQ. This CDR3 region has 13 residues. Profiled with immunoSEQ multiplex PCR; TCRdb holds only in-frame clones, not every one. The sample consists of 80,000 or so clones, roughly 84% of them appearing once. This chain connects TRBV5-1 to TRBJ2-5, with TRBD2 as a possible D gene (6 bases). This TCR was sampled from an adult with an advanced solid tumor such as melanoma, head and neck, liver or kidney cancer. The material sequenced was CD4+ or CD8+ T cells sorted from blood, taken in a trial of the OX40 agonist ivuxolimab. CDR3 sequence: CASSLDGGGKQYF. The CDR3 region has the DNA TGCGCCAGCAGCTTGGATGGGGGAGGAAAGCAGTACTTC. Variable domain in full (rest from reference TRBV5-1 and TRBJ2-5): KAGVTQTPRYLIKTRGQQVTLSCSPISGHRSVSWYQQTPGQGLQFLFEYFSETQRNKGNFPGRFSGRQFSNSRSEMNVSTLELGDSALYLCASSLDGGGKQYFGPGTRLLVL.